This passage covers 29 T cell receptor beta chains from one sample sequenced in a study of T cell responses to AZD1222 COVID-19 vaccine. Clones were read by immunoSEQ multiplex PCR, and TCRdb kept only the in-frame ones, dropping some. The table has 150,000 to 200,000 clones, roughly 92% seen once; the top ten hold 1.3% to 1.5%. The input for sequencing was peripheral blood, taken on day 0 of AZD1222 vaccination. These receptors came from an adult in good health.

The chain is built from TRBV30 and TRBJ2-7, with 9 bases fitting TRBD1. The germline V gene encodes CDR1 GTSNPN and CDR2 SVGIG (reference sequence). The CDR3 totals 17 residues. V lost 1 base and J lost 0; bases outside the gene matches: 10. The CDR3 region has the DNA TGTGCCTGGAGTGGGCCCAACAGGGGGCAAGACTCCTACGAGCAGTACTTC. The encoded protein is CAWSGPNRGQDSYEQYF.

This sequence joins TRBV28 and TRBJ1-3; 7 nucleotides line up with TRBD1. This CDR3 has 17 residues. Trimming took 3 bases from V and 5 from J; bases not matched to a gene: 13. The germline gives CDR1 MDHEN, CDR2 SYDVKM. CDR3 sequence: CASSLGGTGTARNTIYF. The CDR3 DNA is TGTGCCAGCAGTTTGGGGGGGACCGGGACAGCAAGAAACACCATATATTTT.

The rearrangement joins TRBV12-3 or TRBV12-4 to TRBJ2-7; D uncertain. V lost 3 bases, J lost 6 bases, and 12 bases lay in between. The CDR3 spans 13 residues. CDR3 loop: CASSLKVEIEQYF. CDR3 sequence (DNA): TGTGCCAGCAGTTTGAAGGTCGAGATCGAGCAGTACTTC.

This chain uses TRBV5-6 with TRBJ1-2; TRBD1 agrees at 9 bases. Germline-derived CDR1 and CDR2 are SGHDT and YYEEEE. Trimming took 4 bases from V and 5 from J; bases not matched to a gene: 6. This CDR3 has 14 residues. The CDR3 loop reads CASSPRDREYGYTF. CDR3 sequence (DNA): TGTGCCAGCAGCCCCCGGGACAGGGAATATGGCTACACCTTC.

The V and J genes are TRBV5-1 and TRBJ1-1; TRBD1 aligns across 8 bases. This CDR3 contains 15 residues. V was clipped by 4 bases and J by 3 bases; unmatched bases: 8. The germline gives CDR1 SGHRS, CDR2 YFSETQ. The CDR3 DNA reads as TGCGCCAGCAGCCCCCGGACAGGGAGGGACACTGAAGCTTTCTTT. Amino acids: CASSPRTGRDTEAFF.

CDR3 nucleotides: TGTGCCAGCAGCCTGGTGGGCAGCTCCTACGAGCAGTACTTC. This sequence encodes CASSLVGSSYEQYF. The chain carries TRBV7-2 and TRBJ2-7; D remains ambiguous. This CDR3 is 14 amino acids long. Germline values: CDR1 SGHTA, CDR2 FQGNSA. V was cut by 5 bases and J by 0 bases, with 11 bases left in between.

This chain links TRBV28 with TRBJ2-2; 8 positions match TRBD1. The CDR3 has 15 amino acids. Germline trimming cut 6 bases from V and 1 base from J; bases unmatched to any gene: 4. Germline-derived CDR1 and CDR2 are MDHEN and SYDVKM. CDR3 amino acids: CASRGTGGNTGELFF. The DNA of the CDR3 is TGTGCCAGCAGGGGAACAGGGGGGAACACCGGGGAGCTGTTTTTT.

CDR3 sequence: CASSDQTGGYNSPLHF. The CDR3, as DNA: TGCGCCAGCAGCGACCAGACAGGGGGCTATAATTCACCCCTCCACTTT. The chain couples TRBV5-1 to TRBJ1-6; TRBD1 agrees at 9 bases. V shed 4 bases and J 3 bases; nucleotides not matched to a gene: 5. Per germline, CDR1 SGHRS and CDR2 YFSETQ. The length of the CDR3 is 16 residues.

The chain uses TRBV4-1 and TRBJ1-5; the D is unclear. From germline, CDR1 is MGHRA and CDR2 YSYEKL. The CDR3 totals 15 residues. V was cut by 1 base and J by 3 bases, with 10 bases left in between. This chain's CDR3 is CASSQVEGPNQPQHF. In DNA form, the CDR3 reads TGCGCCAGCAGCCAAGTGGAGGGCCCCAATCAGCCCCAGCATTTT.

V is TRBV2 and J is TRBJ2-2; D may be TRBD2 (5 bases). The CDR3 length is 13 residues. Germline V CDR1 and CDR2: SNHLY, FYNNEI. V was pared by 0 bases and J by 6 bases, with 5 bases between. CDR3 coding DNA: TGTGCCAGCAGTGAAGCGGACTCCGGGGAGCTGTTTTTT. Translated: CASSEADSGELFF.

The chain carries TRBV5-1 and TRBJ2-1; 10 bases fit TRBD2. CDR1 is SGHRS, CDR2 YFSETQ, per germline. J was trimmed by 1 base and V by 4 bases; bases with no gene match: 5. CDR3 length: 16 amino acids. In DNA, the CDR3 is TGCGCCAGCAGCCCCTCGACTAGCGGGTCCTACAATGAGCAGTTCTTC. Translation: CASSPSTSGSYNEQFF.

J is TRBJ1-1 and V is TRBV18; 9 nucleotides align to TRBD1. The CDR3 spans 14 residues. The V gene end was trimmed by 3 bases and the J gene end by 4 bases; junction bases not matched to a gene: 3. Germline CDR1 is KGHSH and CDR2 is LQKENI. The CDR3 sequence: CASSPGQGSTEAFF. The CDR3 bases are TGTGCCAGCTCACCGGGACAGGGATCCACTGAAGCTTTCTTT.

This sequence joins TRBV28 and TRBJ1-5, with D hard to call. This CDR3 contains 11 residues. Germline lookup yields CDR1 MDHEN and CDR2 SYDVKM. The V and J ends lost 11 bases and 1 base respectively, with 6 bases between them. The CDR3: CAVASNQPQHF. Here the CDR3 DNA reads TGTGCCGTGGCGAGCAATCAGCCCCAGCATTTT.

The chain is built from TRBV6-1 and TRBJ2-2, with D possibly matching TRBD1 (5 bases). The ends were cut back, 2 bases at V and 4 bases at J, with 8 bases in the middle. Germline assignment: CDR1 MNHNS and CDR2 SASEGT. There are 14 residues in the CDR3. CDR3 residues: CASSETGGTGELFF. Here the CDR3 DNA reads TGTGCCAGCAGTGAAACAGGTGGCACCGGGGAGCTGTTTTTT.

The V call is TRBV14, the J call TRBJ1-1, with a tentative D call TRBD1 (5 bases). Trimming cost V 1 base and J 5 bases, with 11 bases left between them. Germline V gene sequence: CDR1 SGHDN, CDR2 FVKESK. The CDR3 is made up of 14 amino acids. This chain's CDR3 is CASSQGMGRTEAFF. The CDR3 DNA follows: TGTGCCAGCAGCCAAGGTATGGGGCGGACTGAAGCTTTCTTT. Using reference TRBV14 and TRBJ1-1 for the parts outside the CDR3, the full variable domain is EAGVTQFPSHSVIEKGQTVTLRCDPISGHDNLYWYRRVMGKEIKFLLHFVKESKQDESGMPNNRFLAERTGGTYSTLKVQPAELEDSGVYFCASSQGMGRTEAFFGQGTRLTVV.

V gene TRBV19 combines with J gene TRBJ2-3, with D unclear. The CDR3 loop spans 11 amino acids. CDR1 and CDR2 from the germline V gene are LNHDA and SQIVND (reference sequence). V gave up 3 bases and J gave up 6 bases, with 4 bases separating them. This CDR3 reads CASSIGDTQYF. DNA for the CDR3: TGTGCCAGTAGTATCGGGGATACGCAGTATTTT. Full variable domain (outside the CDR3, taken from reference TRBV19 and TRBJ2-3): DGGITQSPKYLFRKEGQNVTLSCEQNLNHDAMYWYRQDPGQGLRLIYYSQIVNDFQKGDIAEGYSVSREKKESFPLTVTSAQKNPTAFYLCASSIGDTQYFGPGTRLTVL.

The J gene is TRBJ1-5, the V gene TRBV30, with TRBD1 identical over 10 bases. CDR1 GTSNPN and CDR2 SVGIG come from the germline V gene (reference sequence). CDR3 length equals 15 residues. V lost 7 bases, J lost 3 bases, and 9 bases stayed unmatched. The chain's CDR3 is CASSGQGGPNQPQHF. The DNA for the CDR3 is TGTGCCTCTTCTGGACAGGGGGGCCCCAATCAGCCCCAGCATTTT.

V is TRBV13 and J is TRBJ1-5; D unclear. Germline-derived CDR1 and CDR2 are PRHDT and FYEKMQ (reference sequence). V lost 4 bases and J lost 5, with 27 bases in between. CDR3 length: 19 amino acids. CDR3 in DNA: TGTGCCAGCAGCTCCCCACATTACAGAGTTCTATGCCCCGATCAGCCCCAGCATTTT. Encoded protein: CASSSPHYRVLCPDQPQHF.

V gene TRBV14 combines with J gene TRBJ1-1; D gene uncertain. This CDR3 contains 13 residues. The V end was cut by 4 bases, the J end by 0 bases, with 6 bases between. Germline CDR1 and CDR2: SGHDN and FVKESK. The chain's CDR3 is CASSRRLNTEAFF. Written as DNA, the CDR3 is TGTGCCAGCAGCCGACGGTTGAACACTGAAGCTTTCTTT.

The CDR3: CASSLGESSTDTQYF. The CDR3 bases are TGTGCCAGCAGCCTAGGGGAGTCTAGCACAGATACGCAGTATTTT. The chain is built from TRBV28 and TRBJ2-3, with D possibly called TRBD1 or TRBD2 (5 bases each). This CDR3 region has 15 residues. Trimming cost V 6 bases and J 0 bases, with 13 bases left between them. In germline, CDR1 is MDHEN, CDR2 SYDVKM.

In DNA, the CDR3 is TGTGCCAGCAGCGGATGGACAGGGGGAGCCAAAAACATTCAGTACTTC. This sequence encodes CASSGWTGGAKNIQYF. The chain employs TRBV13 and TRBJ2-4, with 10 nucleotides matching TRBD1. CDR3 length: 16 residues. Germline trimming cut 5 bases from V and 0 bases from J; bases unmatched to any gene: 4. CDR1 and CDR2 (germline): PRHDT, FYEKMQ (reference sequence).

V is TRBV9 and J is TRBJ1-2, with 8 bases matching TRBD1. The CDR3 length is 14 residues. Germline assignment: CDR1 SGDLS and CDR2 YYNGEE. V gave up 0 bases and J gave up 2 bases; unmatched junction bases: 0. This CDR3 reads CASSVGQGNYGYTF. CDR3 nucleotide sequence: TGTGCCAGCAGCGTAGGACAGGGGAACTATGGCTACACCTTC.

This clone showed up just once. The chain carries TRBV2 and TRBJ1-2; D remains ambiguous. From germline, CDR1 is SNHLY and CDR2 FYNNEI. This CDR3 contains 13 residues. Trimming left V 5 bases short and J 2 bases short, with 9 bases between. CDR3 amino acids: CASSTVGNYGYTF. The CDR3 nucleotides are TGTGCCAGCAGTACTGTCGGGAACTATGGCTACACCTTC.

The chain has TRBV9 and TRBJ2-7; tentatively, D is TRBD2 (6 bases). Trimming took 0 bases from V and 5 from J, leaving 15 bases between them. Germline V gene sequence: CDR1 SGDLS, CDR2 YYNGEE. CDR3 length: 15 residues. DNA for the CDR3: TGTGCCAGCAGCGTAGACCTCGGGAGAGGTGACGAGCAGTACTTC. Its protein is CASSVDLGRGDEQYF.

The genes are TRBV27 and TRBJ1-2; D is possibly TRBD1 (6 bases). The germline V gene encodes CDR1 MNHEY and CDR2 SMNVEV (reference sequence). The ends were cut back, 2 bases at V and 4 bases at J, with 20 bases in the middle. There are 17 residues in the CDR3. In DNA form, the CDR3 reads TGTGCCAGCAGTTTACGAGGGGGGCATCGGGCGGGCTATGGCTACACCTTC. It translates to CASSLRGGHRAGYGYTF.

The chain uses TRBV9 and TRBJ2-1, with D tentatively TRBD1 (8 bases). Per germline, CDR1 SGDLS and CDR2 YYNGEE. CDR3 length: 15 amino acids. V dropped 2 bases and J dropped 7 bases, with 16 bases sitting between them. The CDR3 DNA sequence: TGTGCCAGCAGCGTCTTACAGGGGGGGTCGAATGAGCAGTTCTTC. Translation gives CASSVLQGGSNEQFF.

The chain joins TRBV2 to TRBJ1-1; D not resolved. The length of the CDR3 is 14 residues. Trimming took 6 bases from V and 0 from J, leaving 11 bases between them. CDR1 is SNHLY and CDR2 is FYNNEI in the germline V gene. The CDR3 bases are TGTGCCAGCAGGTCACGTTGGATGAACACTGAAGCTTTCTTT. It is translated as CASRSRWMNTEAFF. The full variable domain, in which reference TRBV2 and TRBJ1-1 provide the parts outside the CDR3, is EPEVTQTPSHQVTQMGQEVILRCVPISNHLYFYWYRQILGQKVEFLVSFYNNEISEKSEIFDDQFSVERPDGSNFTLKIRSTKLEDSAMYFCASRSRWMNTEAFFGQGTRLTVV.

CDR3 nucleotide sequence: TGTGCCAGCAGCTCTCGGGACGCTCACAATGAGCAGTTCTTC. It is translated as CASSSRDAHNEQFF. The V call is TRBV5-6, the J call TRBJ2-1; D might be TRBD1 or TRBD2, each matching 5 bases. Trimming took off 3 bases at V and 5 bases at J, with 12 bases between the two ends. Germline CDR1 reads SGHDT; CDR2 reads YYEEEE. The CDR3 extends over 14 amino acids.

The V and J genes are TRBV7-8 and TRBJ1-1; TRBD1 agrees at 9 bases. Looked up from germline, CDR1 is SGHVS and CDR2 is FQNEAQ. The CDR3 sequence is 16 residues long. V lost 5 bases to trimming and J lost 4 bases; unmatched junction nucleotides: 11. The CDR3 protein is CASSPRDRAMGTEAFF. CDR3 bases: TGTGCCAGCAGCCCCCGGGACAGGGCTATGGGCACTGAAGCTTTCTTT.